The next 21 T cell receptor beta chains were all read from a single sample in a study of cytomegalovirus exposure and HLA in healthy donors. The PCR had 60 Vbeta and 13 Jbeta primers. Sequencing used immunoSEQ multiplex PCR; TCRdb keeps in-frame clones, though not all of them. The profile covers more than 100,000 clones, with 65% to 80% appearing a single time and around 4% taken by the ten largest. The sample comprised PBMCs. These receptors originate from a human donor in good health.

The J gene is TRBJ2-2, the V gene TRBV28; possibly TRBD2 for D (5 bases). The germline V gene has CDR1 MDHEN and CDR2 SYDVKM. Trimming removed 6 bases at V and 0 bases at J, with 11 bases between. This CDR3 spans 15 amino acids. The CDR3 nucleotides are TGTGCCAGCAGACTTCCCGGGGCGAACACCGGGGAGCTGTTTTTT. Amino acid sequence: CASRLPGANTGELFF.

The V gene is TRBV6-1, the J gene TRBJ1-4; D may be TRBD1 (6 bases). The germline V gene encodes CDR1 MNHNS and CDR2 SASEGT. CDR3 length: 14 amino acids. V lost 5 bases and J lost 8, with 15 bases in between. This CDR3 reads CASSSGTRGEKLFF. As DNA, the CDR3 is TGTGCCAGCAGTTCCGGGACTAGGGGGGAAAAACTGTTTTTT.

The chain combines TRBV5-1 with TRBJ1-5; TRBD1 matches at 7 bases. Germline lookup yields CDR1 SGHRS and CDR2 YFSETQ. The CDR3 contains 16 residues. V gave up 4 bases and J gave up 4 bases; unmatched junction bases: 11. The CDR3 sequence: CASSPGGGTVNQPQHF. CDR3 nucleotides: TGCGCCAGCAGCCCCGGGGGGGGGACAGTAAATCAGCCCCAGCATTTT. Full variable domain (outside the CDR3, taken from reference TRBV5-1 and TRBJ1-5): KAGVTQTPRYLIKTRGQQVTLSCSPISGHRSVSWYQQTPGQGLQFLFEYFSETQRNKGNFPGRFSGRQFSNSRSEMNVSTLELGDSALYLCASSPGGGTVNQPQHFGDGTRLSIL.

This clone was recorded a few times. The chain recombines TRBV7-9 with TRBJ1-3; weak D call: TRBD1 (6 bases). CDR1 and CDR2 (germline): SEHNR, FQNEAQ (reference sequence). This CDR3 comprises 19 residues. V lost 2 bases, J lost 0 bases, and 20 bases lay in between. The CDR3: CASSLLRPGHLYSGNTIYF. In DNA, the CDR3 is TGTGCCAGCAGCTTATTGAGGCCGGGACACCTCTACTCTGGAAACACCATATATTTT.

The chain has TRBV19 and TRBJ1-3; a weak D match, TRBD1 (6 bases). V was cut by 4 bases and J by 0 bases, with 7 bases left in between. The V gene's germline CDR1 is LNHDA and CDR2 SQIVND (reference sequence). The CDR3 runs to 14 residues. CDR3 nucleotides: TGTGCCAGTAGTAACAGGGTCTCTGGAAACACCATATATTTT. Translation: CASSNRVSGNTIYF.

On this clone: Compared with germline, one end of the junction differs, possibly owing to a read error. The chain recombines TRBV7-9 with TRBJ2-7; a weak D match, TRBD2 (5 bases). CDR3 length equals 16 residues. CDR1 is SEHNR and CDR2 is FQNEAQ in the germline V gene (reference sequence). The CDR3 here is CSSSLGLAKPTSEQYF. The CDR3 bases are TGTTCCAGCAGCTTAGGGCTAGCCAAGCCCACTTCCGAGCAGTACTTC.

This chain's CDR3 is CASSLGVRETQYF. The CDR3 bases are TGTGCCAGCAGCCTAGGTGTACGAGAGACCCAGTACTTC. The V and J genes are TRBV27 and TRBJ2-5, with D unclear. Deletions cut 6 bases from V and 4 bases from J, with 12 bases between. Germline V gives CDR1 MNHEY, CDR2 SMNVEV (reference sequence). The CDR3 is made up of 13 amino acids.

The V gene is TRBV7-9, the J gene TRBJ2-1, with 9 bases matching TRBD1. Per the germline V gene, CDR1 is SEHNR and CDR2 is FQNEAQ (reference sequence). The CDR3 length is 14 residues. V dropped 6 bases and J dropped 5; count of bases not matched to a gene: 5. The CDR3 DNA is TGTGCCAGCAGGTCCGGGACAGGGAACAATGAGCAGTTCTTC. Encoded protein: CASRSGTGNNEQFF.

The chain recombines TRBV9 with TRBJ2-7; D possibly corresponds to TRBD2 (5 bases). Looked up from germline, CDR1 is SGDLS and CDR2 is YYNGEE. The CDR3 extends over 14 amino acids. V was shortened by 4 bases and J by 2 bases, with 13 bases between the two germline ends. CDR3 DNA: TGTGCCAGCAGCCAGAGCCCGGGGACCTACGAGCAGTACTTC. Residues: CASSQSPGTYEQYF.

The J gene is TRBJ1-5, the V gene TRBV27; D might be TRBD1 (6 bases). The V end was cut by 4 bases, the J end by 3 bases, with 10 bases between. This CDR3 is built from 14 residues. The germline V gene has CDR1 MNHEY and CDR2 SMNVEV (reference sequence). DNA for the CDR3: TGTGCCAGCAGTTATGGGGGGGCCAATCAGCCCCAGCATTTT. This translates into CASSYGGANQPQHF.

The chain recombines TRBV6-5 with TRBJ2-1; 10 nucleotides agree with TRBD1. V lost 0 bases, J lost 12 bases, and 8 bases stayed unmatched. The germline gives CDR1 MNHEY, CDR2 SVGAGI. The CDR3 consists of 15 residues. For the CDR3, the DNA is TGTGCCAGCAGTTACTCCGTAGGACAGGGGGTAAGGCAGTTCTTC. Its translation: CASSYSVGQGVRQFF.

There are a few counts of this clone. The gene calls are TRBV5-1 and TRBJ1-2, with D hard to call. Trimming shortened V by 5 bases and J by 8 bases, and 13 bases separated the two germline ends. Germline CDR1 reads SGHRS; CDR2 reads YFSETQ. The CDR3 is made up of 12 amino acids. The CDR3 DNA sequence: TGCGCCAGCAGTAAGGAGGGCGGCGGCTACACCTTC. Encoded protein: CASSKEGGGYTF.

The chain recombines TRBV28 with TRBJ2-6, with TRBD2 matching 8 bases. V trimming: 6 bases; J trimming: 4 bases; junction bases outside the gene matches: 14. Per the germline V gene, CDR1 is MDHEN and CDR2 is SYDVKM. The CDR3 spans 18 residues. The CDR3 sequence: CASSRPRGGDSGANVLTF. The CDR3 nucleotides are TGTGCCAGCAGCCGACCCCGGGGGGGGGATTCAGGGGCCAACGTCCTGACTTTC.

This clone is termed medium-sized (0.01 to 0.1%). The chain employs TRBV6-4 and TRBJ2-1, with 8 bases that match TRBD1. Looked up from germline, CDR1 is MRHNA and CDR2 is SNTAGT. Losses at the gene ends were 2 bases for V and 3 bases for J; bases not matched to a gene: 6. The CDR3 is made up of 16 amino acids. The CDR3: CASSDRSTGDYNEQFF. The CDR3 DNA reads as TGTGCCAGCAGTGACCGATCGACAGGGGACTACAATGAGCAGTTCTTC.

The chain carries TRBV2 and TRBJ1-1; 9 bases agree with TRBD1. Germline values: CDR1 SNHLY, CDR2 FYNNEI. The V and J ends lost 7 bases and 3 bases, in that order; junction bases with no gene match: 6. CDR3 length: 14 residues. In DNA, the CDR3 is TGTGCCAGCAAGGACAGGGGCTATGACACTGAAGCTTTCTTT. It codes for CASKDRGYDTEAFF.

The chain uses TRBV12-5 and TRBJ1-2; 8 bases are shared with TRBD1. CDR1 LGHNT and CDR2 FRNRAP come from the germline V gene. V shed 7 bases, J shed 4 bases, and the junction held 8 bases outside the gene matches. CDR3 size: 14 residues. The CDR3 region has the DNA TGTGCTAGTGTCCGGGGACAGGACGGCTATGGCTACACCTTC. Its protein is CASVRGQDGYGYTF.

The chain has TRBV10-3 and TRBJ2-7, with D tentatively TRBD2 (7 bases). CDR3 length: 12 residues. The germline V and J ends were trimmed by 8 bases and 5 bases, with 13 bases remaining between them. The germline V gene has CDR1 ENHRY and CDR2 SYGVKD. The CDR3 reads CAIGGGGNEQYF. DNA of the CDR3: TGTGCCATCGGGGGGGGCGGGAACGAGCAGTACTTC.

The chain recombines TRBV28 with TRBJ1-2; no reliable D call. The V gene's germline CDR1 is MDHEN and CDR2 SYDVKM. Trimming cost V 6 bases and J 3 bases, with 11 bases left between them. The CDR3 sequence is 13 residues long. The CDR3, as DNA: TGTGCCAGCAGCCTTCCCGGAGACTATGGCTACACCTTC. It encodes CASSLPGDYGYTF.

The rearrangement links TRBV7-3 to TRBJ2-1; 10 nucleotides line up with TRBD2. The V gene's germline CDR1 is SGHTA and CDR2 FQGTGA. J gave up 4 bases and V 2 bases, and 5 bases lay outside the gene matches. This CDR3 comprises 16 residues. The CDR3 coding sequence is TGTGCCAGCAGCTTATTCGGACTAGCGGAATACAATGAGCAGTTCTTC. Amino acid sequence: CASSLFGLAEYNEQFF.

This rearrangement joins TRBV5-1 to TRBJ1-1; a possible D gene is TRBD1 (6 bases). Germline V lookup: CDR1 SGHRS, CDR2 YFSETQ. The V and J ends lost 1 base and 6 bases respectively, with 13 bases between them. The CDR3 runs to 14 residues. As DNA, the CDR3 is TGCGCCAGCAGCTTGCCTCAGGGGACCTCTGAAGCTTTCTTT. Encoded protein: CASSLPQGTSEAFF.

The chain links TRBV10-2 to TRBJ2-1, with D possibly matching TRBD2 (6 bases). From germline, CDR1 is WSHSY and CDR2 SAAADI. The V end was cut by 6 bases, the J end by 9 bases, with 12 bases between. CDR3 length equals 12 residues. The CDR3, as DNA: TGCGCCAGCAGCGGGAGACTCGGTGAGCAGTTCTTC. It encodes CASSGRLGEQFF.